Presented here are 29 T cell receptor beta chains from one specimen sequenced in a study of siplizumab effects on memory and regulatory T cells. The data were produced by immunoSEQ multiplex PCR, yet TCRdb's version contains in-frame clones alone and is incomplete. The data contain 99,000 or so clones, around 94% of them singletons. The sample taken for sequencing was non-Treg CD4+ T cells sorted from blood. The receptors were sampled from a human donor in good health.

The chain couples TRBV25-1 to TRBJ2-5; the D gene is possibly TRBD2 (6 bases). The CDR3 is 14 residues long. Trimming pared 6 bases from V and 2 bases from J, leaving 13 bases between. Germline V gene sequence: CDR1 MGHDK, CDR2 SYGVNS. CDR3 sequence reads: CASRGPGLQETQYF. The CDR3 bases are TGTGCCAGCAGGGGACCGGGACTGCAAGAGACCCAGTACTTC.

This clone was seen only once. This chain uses TRBV6-6 with TRBJ2-1, with D unclear. V was pared by 0 bases and J by 9 bases, with 9 bases between. Germline values: CDR1 MNHNY, CDR2 SVGAGI (reference sequence). CDR3 length: 13 residues. This CDR3 is CASSYSGPSEQFF. The CDR3 DNA is TGTGCCAGCAGTTACTCTGGTCCCTCTGAGCAGTTCTTC.

The chain uses TRBV6-5 and TRBJ2-5; D call uncertain. Between the trimmed V and J ends, which lost 0 bases and 5 bases, there was a span of 10 bases. CDR3 length: 14 residues. The germline V gene encodes CDR1 MNHEY and CDR2 SVGAGI. CDR3 amino acids: CASSYSITMETQYF. CDR3 in DNA: TGTGCCAGCAGTTACTCGATCACCATGGAGACCCAGTACTTC.

The genes are TRBV28 and TRBJ1-4; maybe TRBD1 (5 bases). The V end was cut by 8 bases, the J end by 0 bases, with 10 bases between. Looked up from germline, CDR1 is MDHEN and CDR2 is SYDVKM. This CDR3 comprises 14 residues. The CDR3 DNA follows: TGTGCCAGCGGCCTGGGGGCAACTAATGAAAAACTGTTTTTT. Translating gives CASGLGATNEKLFF. Based on the CDR3 plus reference TRBV28 and TRBJ1-4, the full variable domain is DVKVTQSSRYLVKRTGEKVFLECVQDMDHENMFWYRQDPGLGLRLIYFSYDVKMKEKGDIPEGYSVSREKKERFSLILESASTNQTSMYLCASGLGATNEKLFFGSGTQLSVL.

The gene calls are TRBV29-1 and TRBJ1-4; D uncertain. V lost 4 bases, J lost 10 bases, and 22 bases lay in between. The CDR3 is 15 residues long. The germline gives CDR1 SQVTM, CDR2 ANQGSEA. The CDR3 loop is CSVGASGPTRGKLFF. The CDR3 DNA follows: TGCAGCGTTGGGGCTAGTGGGCCCACGCGGGGAAAACTGTTTTTT.

The rearrangement joins TRBV14 to TRBJ2-3; 10 bases are shared with TRBD2. After removal of 2 bases from V and 9 bases from J, the junction contained 2 bases not matched to a gene. Per germline, CDR1 SGHDN and CDR2 FVKESK. The CDR3 contains 13 residues. The CDR3 spells CASSQLTSGTQYF. The CDR3 DNA is TGTGCCAGCAGCCAATTGACTAGCGGGACGCAGTATTTT.

This chain links TRBV28 with TRBJ1-5; the D gene is possibly TRBD1 (6 bases). The germline V and J ends were trimmed by 3 bases and 6 bases, with 15 bases remaining between them. Looked up from germline, CDR1 is MDHEN and CDR2 is SYDVKM. The CDR3 is 15 residues long. CDR3 protein: CASSLVQGRGQPQHF. CDR3 nucleotides: TGTGCCAGCAGTTTGGTACAGGGAAGGGGTCAGCCCCAGCATTTT.

The V gene is TRBV28, the J gene TRBJ2-7, with 7 bases identical to TRBD2. Germline CDR1 reads MDHEN; CDR2 reads SYDVKM. The J segment lost 2 bases and the V segment lost 5 bases, leaving 6 bases of the junction unmatched. This CDR3 has 14 amino acids. The CDR3 loop reads CASSLLGGTYEQYF. DNA for the CDR3: TGTGCCAGCAGTCTTCTGGGGGGGACCTACGAGCAGTACTTC.

The chain recombines TRBV4-2 with TRBJ1-1; the match to TRBD1 covers 10 bases. The CDR3 runs 13 residues. CDR1 is LGHNA, CDR2 YNFKEQ, per germline. Trimming at V came to 4 bases and at J to 11 bases, leaving 7 bases not matched to a gene. The DNA of the CDR3 is TGTGCCAGCAGCCCAGACAGGGGGCATGCGGCTTTCTTT. Its protein is CASSPDRGHAAFF.

The chain joins TRBV7-8 to TRBJ2-7; tentative D call: TRBD1 (7 bases). The CDR3 totals 16 residues. The germline gives CDR1 SGHVS, CDR2 FQNEAQ. Trimming left V 5 bases short and J 2 bases short, with 19 bases between. The CDR3 here is CASSNRRDRFAYEQYF. CDR3 DNA sequence: TGTGCCAGCAGCAACAGGAGGGACAGATTCGCCTACGAGCAGTACTTC.

This clone came up once. J is TRBJ1-5 and V is TRBV6-1; TRBD1 might be the D (6 bases). CDR1 and CDR2 (germline): MNHNS, SASEGT. V was cut by 7 bases and J by 6 bases, with 13 bases left in between. This CDR3 region has 13 residues. Here the CDR3 reads CASKGQPGQPQHF. DNA of the CDR3: TGTGCCAGCAAAGGACAGCCAGGTCAGCCCCAGCATTTT.

The rearrangement joins TRBV6-5 to TRBJ1-1; D gene unclear. This CDR3 is built from 15 residues. Trimming left V 0 bases short and J 5 bases short, with 13 bases between. Germline lookup yields CDR1 MNHEY and CDR2 SVGAGI. CDR3 in amino acids: CASSYSVGVQTEAFF. The CDR3 DNA reads as TGTGCCAGCAGTTACTCGGTAGGAGTTCAGACTGAAGCTTTCTTT.

V gene TRBV18 combines with J gene TRBJ2-6; 11 bases agree with TRBD1. V dropped 8 bases and J dropped 0; count of bases not matched to a gene: 3. CDR1 and CDR2 (germline): KGHSH, LQKENI. This CDR3 is 16 amino acids long. CDR3 nucleotide sequence: TGTGCCAGCACCGGGACAGGGGGCTCTGGGGCCAACGTCCTGACTTTC. Residues: CASTGTGGSGANVLTF.

The chain carries TRBV28 and TRBJ2-4; no firm D call. CDR1 is MDHEN, CDR2 SYDVKM, per germline. This CDR3 comprises 15 residues. Trimming took 5 bases from V and 7 from J, leaving 18 bases between them. The CDR3 DNA follows: TGTGCCAGCAGTATAAAACTACCCTTGGCCAACATTCAGTACTTC. This sequence encodes CASSIKLPLANIQYF.

The V and J genes are TRBV20-1 and TRBJ2-1; no firm D call. V was trimmed by 0 bases and J by 15 bases, leaving 12 bases between them. This CDR3 spans 11 amino acids. Germline assignment: CDR1 DFQATT and CDR2 SNEGSKA (reference sequence). CDR3 nucleotide sequence: TGCAGTGCTAGAGAGAGACAAGGACGGTTCTTC. Residues: CSARERQGRFF.

The gene calls are TRBV2 and TRBJ2-1; the D gene could be TRBD1 or TRBD2 (5 bases each). The CDR3 length is 14 residues. V was clipped by 4 bases and J by 7 bases, with 14 bases between them. The V gene's germline CDR1 is SNHLY and CDR2 FYNNEI. The CDR3 DNA sequence: TGTGCCAGCAGTGTAGGGACCGCTGAGAATGAGCAGTTCTTC. The encoded protein is CASSVGTAENEQFF.

The chain is built from TRBV18 and TRBJ1-2, with 8 bases matching TRBD1. The CDR3 is 19 amino acids. The ends lost 3 bases at V and 0 bases at J; junction bases unmatched: 15. CDR1 KGHSH and CDR2 LQKENI come from the germline V gene. Written as DNA, the CDR3 is TGTGCCAGCTCACCCATTCGACAGGGGCTCAACCGAGCTAACTATGGCTACACCTTC. This sequence encodes CASSPIRQGLNRANYGYTF.

This chain's CDR3 is CASSLYPGVEAFF. CDR3 DNA: TGCGCCAGCAGCTTATATCCGGGAGTAGAAGCTTTCTTT. V usage is TRBV5-1 and J usage is TRBJ1-1; D not resolved. The ends were cut back, 2 bases at V and 8 bases at J, with 13 bases in the middle. Germline V gives CDR1 SGHRS, CDR2 YFSETQ. The CDR3 extends over 13 amino acids.

This clone was recorded once. J is TRBJ1-2 and V is TRBV2; D gene unclear. The CDR3 is 11 residues long. The V gene's germline CDR1 is SNHLY and CDR2 FYNNEI. V lost 8 bases to trimming and J lost 8 bases, with 12 bases between them. The CDR3 sequence: CASREEGGYTF. As DNA, the CDR3 is TGTGCCAGCCGGGAAGAGGGAGGCTACACCTTC.

This chain joins TRBV29-1 and TRBJ2-5; 12 nucleotides line up with TRBD1. The V segment lost 8 bases and the J segment 1 base; nucleotides outside the gene matches: 5. The CDR3 covers 14 residues. CDR1 is SQVTM, CDR2 ANQGSEA, per germline. Here the CDR3 reads CSLRDRGRQETQYF. DNA of the CDR3: TGCAGCCTCCGGGACAGGGGGCGCCAAGAGACCCAGTACTTC.

In regard to this clone: Other DNA sequences from this sample encode an identical CDR3 as well. The CDR3 DNA reads TGTGCCAGCAGTTACTCTGGCCTCTTAGAGACCCAGTACTTC. It translates to CASSYSGLLETQYF. The chain is built from TRBV6-5 and TRBJ2-5; the D is unclear. This CDR3 contains 14 residues. Looked up from germline, CDR1 is MNHEY and CDR2 is SVGAGI. Between the trimmed V and J ends, which lost 0 bases and 4 bases, there was a span of 9 bases.

The chain combines TRBV28 with TRBJ2-5; D remains ambiguous. The CDR3 has 15 amino acids. The germline V gene has CDR1 MDHEN and CDR2 SYDVKM. Trimming cost V 7 bases and J 2 bases, with 17 bases left between them. The CDR3 coding sequence is TGTGCCAGCAACCCACGCGGTGGTATGCAAGAGACCCAGTACTTC. Encoded protein: CASNPRGGMQETQYF.

The genes are TRBV9 and TRBJ1-1; 10 bases map to TRBD1. The germline CDR1 and CDR2 sequences are SGDLS and YYNGEE. V dropped 3 bases and J dropped 5; count of bases not matched to a gene: 7. This CDR3 is 15 amino acids long. The CDR3: CASSGLGQGNTEAFF. CDR3 DNA sequence: TGTGCCAGCAGCGGATTGGGACAGGGGAATACTGAAGCTTTCTTT.

This sequence joins TRBV19 and TRBJ2-5, with D possibly being TRBD1 or TRBD2 (5 bases each). Germline V gene sequence: CDR1 LNHDA, CDR2 SQIVND (reference sequence). The CDR3 runs 13 residues. V was cut by 9 bases and J by 1 base, with 12 bases left in between. This CDR3 reads CASTPGTQETQYF. The CDR3 coding sequence is TGTGCCAGCACTCCGGGGACCCAAGAGACCCAGTACTTC.

This chain links TRBV19 with TRBJ1-1; D perhaps matches TRBD1 (5 bases). The V end lost 6 bases, the J end lost 2 bases, and 13 bases lay between the germline ends. Germline assignment: CDR1 LNHDA and CDR2 SQIVND (reference sequence). CDR3 length: 14 residues. The CDR3 DNA sequence: TGTGCCAGTAGGTGGAGAGGGGCAAACACTGAAGCTTTCTTT. It codes for CASRWRGANTEAFF.

J is TRBJ2-4 and V is TRBV6-1; D not certain. This CDR3 spans 14 amino acids. CDR1 MNHNS and CDR2 SASEGT come from the germline V gene. The germline V and J ends were trimmed by 6 bases and 1 base, with 10 bases remaining between them. CDR3 residues: CASRVLGAKNIQYF. The CDR3 DNA follows: TGTGCCAGCAGGGTTTTAGGGGCCAAAAACATTCAGTACTTC.

This clone came up once. The rearrangement links TRBV19 to TRBJ1-5; D is possibly TRBD1 (6 bases). CDR3 size: 13 residues. The germline V gene encodes CDR1 LNHDA and CDR2 SQIVND (reference sequence). Trimming took 4 bases from V and 6 from J, leaving 10 bases between them. CDR3 in amino acids: CASSKQGAQPQHF. As DNA, the CDR3 is TGTGCCAGTAGTAAACAGGGCGCTCAGCCCCAGCATTTT.

This chain connects TRBV5-1 to TRBJ1-5, with 7 positions matching TRBD1. J gave up 7 bases and V 3 bases, and 7 bases lay outside the gene matches. Per germline, CDR1 SGHRS and CDR2 YFSETQ. The CDR3 extends over 14 amino acids. CDR3 sequence (DNA): TGCGCCAGCAGCTCGGGACAGAGAGACCAGCCCCAGCATTTT. Translation: CASSSGQRDQPQHF.

The chain combines TRBV18 with TRBJ2-2, with D possibly matching TRBD1 (6 bases). The CDR3 totals 17 residues. Trimming took 3 bases from V and 4 from J, leaving 18 bases between them. Germline CDR1 is KGHSH and CDR2 is LQKENI. This CDR3 reads CASSPPGADPATGELFF. The CDR3, as DNA: TGTGCCAGCTCACCCCCAGGGGCGGACCCTGCCACCGGGGAGCTGTTTTTT.